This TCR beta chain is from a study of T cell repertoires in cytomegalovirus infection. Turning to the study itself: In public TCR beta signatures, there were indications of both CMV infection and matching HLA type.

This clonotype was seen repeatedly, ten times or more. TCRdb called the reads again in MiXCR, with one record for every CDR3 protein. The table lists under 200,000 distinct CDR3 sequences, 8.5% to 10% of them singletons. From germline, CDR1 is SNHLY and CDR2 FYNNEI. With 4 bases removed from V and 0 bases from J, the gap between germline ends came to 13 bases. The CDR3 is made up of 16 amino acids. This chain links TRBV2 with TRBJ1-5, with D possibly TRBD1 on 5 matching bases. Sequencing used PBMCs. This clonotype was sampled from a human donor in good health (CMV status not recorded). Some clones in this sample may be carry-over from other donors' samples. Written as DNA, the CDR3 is TGTGCCAGCAGTGCGACAGCCCTTTATAGCAATCAGCCCCAGCATTTT. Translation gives CASSATALYSNQPQHF.